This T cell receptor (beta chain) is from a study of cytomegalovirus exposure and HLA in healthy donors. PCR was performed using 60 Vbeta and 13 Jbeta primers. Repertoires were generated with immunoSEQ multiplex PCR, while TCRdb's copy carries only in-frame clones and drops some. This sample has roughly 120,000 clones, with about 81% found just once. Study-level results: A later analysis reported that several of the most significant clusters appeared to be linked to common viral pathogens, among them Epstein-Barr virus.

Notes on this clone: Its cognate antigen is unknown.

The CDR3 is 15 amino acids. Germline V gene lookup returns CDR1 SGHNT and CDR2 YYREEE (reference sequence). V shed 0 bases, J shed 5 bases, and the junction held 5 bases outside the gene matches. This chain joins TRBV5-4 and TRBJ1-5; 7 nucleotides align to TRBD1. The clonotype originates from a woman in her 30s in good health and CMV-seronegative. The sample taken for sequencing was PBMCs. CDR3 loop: CASSLGQGGYQPQHF. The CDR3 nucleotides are TGTGCCAGCAGCTTGGGACAGGGAGGTTATCAGCCCCAGCATTTT.